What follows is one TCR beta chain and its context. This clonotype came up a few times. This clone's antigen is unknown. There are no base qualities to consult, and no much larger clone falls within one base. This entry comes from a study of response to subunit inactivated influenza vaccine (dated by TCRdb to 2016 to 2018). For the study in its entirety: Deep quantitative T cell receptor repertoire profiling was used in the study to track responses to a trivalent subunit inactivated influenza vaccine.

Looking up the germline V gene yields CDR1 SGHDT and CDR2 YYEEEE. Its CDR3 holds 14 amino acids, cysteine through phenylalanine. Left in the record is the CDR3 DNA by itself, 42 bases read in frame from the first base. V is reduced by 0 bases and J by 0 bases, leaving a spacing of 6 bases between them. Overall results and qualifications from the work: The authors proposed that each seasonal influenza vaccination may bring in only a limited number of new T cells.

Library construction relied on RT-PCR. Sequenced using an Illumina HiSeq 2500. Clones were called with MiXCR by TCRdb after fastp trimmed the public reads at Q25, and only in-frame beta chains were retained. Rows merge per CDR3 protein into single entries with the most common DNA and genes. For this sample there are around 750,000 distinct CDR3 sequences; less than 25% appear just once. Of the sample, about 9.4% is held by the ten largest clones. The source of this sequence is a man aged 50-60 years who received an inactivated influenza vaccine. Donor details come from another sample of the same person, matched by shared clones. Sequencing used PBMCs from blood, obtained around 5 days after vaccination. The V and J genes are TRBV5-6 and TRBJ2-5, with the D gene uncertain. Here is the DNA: TGTGCCAGCAGCTTGGTACATAACCAAGAGACCCAGTACTTC. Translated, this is CASSLVHNQETQYF.